This T cell receptor (beta chain) was profiled in a study of molecular identifiers for immune sequencing clone quantification. Findings of the study overall: Beyond 20 RNA copies, clones held over 99% of effector molecules, compared with under 1% in naive cells.

Via MiXCR, TCRdb re-called the PCR reads, giving one row per CDR3 protein. The sample lists about half a million distinct CDR3 sequences, less than 30% seen once, with around 0.78% in the top ten. Per germline, CDR1 LGHNA and CDR2 YSLEER. The CDR3 has 15 amino acids. A note on this clonotype: What it recognizes is unknown. This sequence may be a read error, since a much larger clone differs from it by one base.

This clonotype originated in a human donor in good health. Some libraries in this study had Jurkat cell RNA spiked in. J is TRBJ2-7 and V is TRBV4-3, with D perhaps matching TRBD1 (5 bases). The sequenced material came from naive CD8+ T cells from blood, with Jurkat cell RNA spiked in. Subset: FACS-sorted CD8+CD4-CCR7+CD45RA+ naive T cells. CDR3 nucleotide sequence: TGCGCCAGCAGCCAAGCCACAGGTATCTCCTACGGGCAGTACTTC. This gives the protein CASSQATGISYGQYF.